These 23 T cell receptor beta chains share one sample of origin, sequenced in a study of OX40 agonist ivuxolimab in advanced cancers. The protocol was immunoSEQ multiplex PCR, while the TCRdb copy is restricted to in-frame clones and leaves out a portion. The data show almost 80,000 clones, more than 80% seen once. This sample comprised CD4+ or CD8+ T cells sorted from blood, obtained in a trial of the OX40 agonist ivuxolimab. These receptors were obtained from an adult with an advanced solid tumor such as melanoma, head and neck, liver or kidney cancer.

The rearrangement links TRBV5-6 to TRBJ2-7; D call uncertain. CDR3 size: 15 residues. Germline-derived CDR1 and CDR2 are SGHDT and YYEEEE. Trimming removed 1 base at V and 9 bases at J, with 20 bases between. The CDR3 sequence: CASSLWGQVRFGQYV. CDR3 coding DNA: TGTGCCAGCAGCTTGTGGGGTCAGGTCCGCTTTGGGCAGTACGTC.

V is TRBV9 and J is TRBJ2-1; 10 bases fit TRBD2. Germline V CDR1 and CDR2: SGDLS, YYNGEE. Trimming cost V 4 bases and J 7 bases; bases outside gene matches: 11. This CDR3 comprises 16 residues. CDR3 nucleotides: TGTGCCAGCAGCCCAGACGCTAGCGGGAGTTTGAATGAGCAGTTCTTC. Translation gives CASSPDASGSLNEQFF.

This chain links TRBV9 with TRBJ1-2; D gene ambiguous. The CDR3 is 12 amino acids. V was shortened by 2 bases and J by 5 bases, with 7 bases between the two germline ends. Germline-derived CDR1 and CDR2 are SGDLS and YYNGEE. The CDR3 reads CASSVTGYGYTF. DNA of the CDR3: TGTGCCAGCAGCGTGACCGGGTATGGCTACACCTTC.

V and J are TRBV27 and TRBJ1-1; maybe TRBD1 (6 bases). The germline V and J ends were trimmed by 0 bases and 0 bases, with 14 bases remaining between them. The CDR3 is 17 amino acids. Germline V gene data show CDR1 as MNHEY and CDR2 as SMNVEV (reference sequence). DNA of the CDR3: TGTGCCAGCAGTTTATCAGCGGGGGGACATTTGAACACTGAAGCTTTCTTT. This gives the protein CASSLSAGGHLNTEAFF.

The chain joins TRBV19 to TRBJ1-5; 7 positions agree with TRBD1. The CDR3 has 15 residues. Looked up from germline, CDR1 is LNHDA and CDR2 is SQIVND (reference sequence). Trimming at V came to 5 bases and at J to 4 bases, leaving 8 bases not matched to a gene. CDR3 region: CASSLPGQTNQPQHF. Written as DNA, the CDR3 is TGTGCCAGTAGTTTGCCGGGACAGACTAATCAGCCCCAGCATTTT.

The rearrangement uses TRBV5-1 and TRBJ1-3; D is unclear. Trimming removed 0 bases at V and 1 base at J, with 5 bases between. Germline-derived CDR1 and CDR2 are SGHRS and YFSETQ. This CDR3 has 14 amino acids. The CDR3 coding sequence is TGCGCCAGCAGCTTGGCAGCGTCTGGAAACACCATATATTTT. It codes for CASSLAASGNTIYF.

This clone was counted between two and nine times. Because the CDR3 is missing its conserved closing phenylalanine or tryptophan, this is likely a read error. The DNA is omitted, as the CDR3 cannot be located on it reliably, and the CDR3 follows TCRdb's listing. The chain has TRBV19 and TRBJ1-4; the listed D gene, TRBD1, was not tested against the DNA. The CDR3 is 11 amino acids in total, end residues counted. Looked up from germline, CDR1 is LNHDA and CDR2 is SQIVND (reference sequence). The CDR3 sequence: CASSSGTARFN.

The rearrangement links TRBV7-9 to TRBJ2-5; D perhaps matches TRBD2 (5 bases). Germline CDR1 is SEHNR and CDR2 is FQNEAQ (reference sequence). Deletions cut 2 bases from V and 1 base from J, with 5 bases between. This CDR3 is built from 13 residues. The CDR3 is CASSLSGQETQYF. CDR3 DNA sequence: TGTGCCAGCAGCTTAAGCGGCCAAGAGACCCAGTACTTC.

This chain uses TRBV2 with TRBJ1-6; D uncertain. Germline-derived CDR1 and CDR2 are SNHLY and FYNNEI. With 3 bases removed from V and 9 bases from J, the gap between germline ends came to 6 bases. The CDR3 is 12 residues long. This chain's CDR3 is CASSEDSSPLHF. The CDR3 region has the DNA TGTGCCAGCAGTGAGGACTCTTCACCCCTCCACTTT.

J is TRBJ1-2 and V is TRBV29-1; D unresolved. The V end was cut by 2 bases, the J end by 4 bases, with 11 bases between. The CDR3 sequence is 13 residues long. Germline V gene lookup returns CDR1 SQVTM and CDR2 ANQGSEA. The CDR3 region has the DNA TGCAGCGTTGAAAATTCTGTAGGCTATGGCTACACCTTC. Translation: CSVENSVGYGYTF. Variable domain in full (rest from reference TRBV29-1 and TRBJ1-2): SAVISQKPSRDICQRGTSLTIQCQVDSQVTMMFWYRQQPGQSLTLIATANQGSEATYESGFVIDKFPISRPNLTFSTLTVSNMSPEDSSIYLCSVENSVGYGYTFGSGTRLTVV.

The rearrangement joins TRBV5-6 to TRBJ2-3; TRBD2 matches 11 bases. Germline V gene lookup returns CDR1 SGHDT and CDR2 YYEEEE. This CDR3 region has 15 residues. V was pared by 5 bases and J by 8 bases, with 10 bases of the junction left unmatched. CDR3 loop: CASSPSGGRSGTQYF. CDR3 DNA sequence: TGTGCCAGCAGTCCTAGCGGGGGGAGGTCTGGTACGCAGTATTTT.

The rearrangement joins TRBV20-1 to TRBJ1-1; no clear D gene. Looked up from germline, CDR1 is DFQATT and CDR2 is SNEGSKA (reference sequence). The ends were cut back, 8 bases at V and 7 bases at J, with 11 bases in the middle. This CDR3 region has 10 residues. In DNA, the CDR3 is TGCAGTTGCGAAGGGAATGAAGCTTTCTTT. It specifies CSCEGNEAFF.

This chain joins TRBV11-3 and TRBJ2-7, with TRBD2 matching 7 bases. The CDR3 has 14 amino acids. Trimming at V came to 2 bases and at J to 1 base, leaving 2 bases not matched to a gene. Germline values: CDR1 SGHNT, CDR2 YENEEA. CDR3 amino acids: CASSLRGGSYEQYF. The CDR3 nucleotides read TGTGCCAGCAGCTTACGCGGGGGATCCTACGAGCAGTACTTC.

The rearrangement links TRBV5-1 to TRBJ1-3; 12 nucleotides agree with TRBD1. CDR3 length: 18 amino acids. V lost 6 bases and J lost 0; bases outside the gene matches: 10. Per the germline V gene, CDR1 is SGHRS and CDR2 is YFSETQ. This CDR3 reads CASMGGTGGINSGNTIYF. The CDR3 DNA is TGCGCCAGCATGGGTGGGACAGGGGGCATTAACTCTGGAAACACCATATATTTT.

The CDR3 sequence: CASSRLAGGTDTQYF. For the CDR3, the DNA is TGTGCCAGCAGCCGACTAGCGGGGGGCACAGATACGCAGTATTTT. V gene TRBV11-2 combines with J gene TRBJ2-3; 12 positions agree with TRBD2. The CDR3 is 15 residues long. Germline V gene data show CDR1 as SGHAT and CDR2 as FQNNGV. Unmatched junction bases numbered 1, after V lost 5 bases and J lost 1 base.

The gene calls are TRBV6-5 and TRBJ1-1, with no clear D. Germline CDR1 reads MNHEY; CDR2 reads SVGAGI. The V and J ends lost 8 bases and 0 bases respectively, with 13 bases between them. This CDR3 has 14 amino acids. This CDR3 is CASETRSMNTEAFF. The CDR3 coding sequence is TGTGCCAGCGAGACTAGGTCCATGAACACTGAAGCTTTCTTT.

The table lists this clone with a count of one. This rearrangement joins TRBV19 to TRBJ2-3, with a weak D call TRBD2 (6 bases). The CDR3 consists of 17 residues. The germline V gene encodes CDR1 LNHDA and CDR2 SQIVND (reference sequence). V lost 5 bases and J 0 bases, leaving 18 bases between the germline ends. The CDR3 sequence: CASSFARLGASTDTQYF. The CDR3 nucleotides read TGTGCCAGTAGTTTTGCACGACTAGGGGCAAGCACAGATACGCAGTATTTT.

This clone has only a few counts. The V call is TRBV14, the J call TRBJ1-5, with D possibly TRBD1 on 6 matching bases. V gave up 4 bases and J gave up 0 bases, with 13 bases separating them. The germline V gene has CDR1 SGHDN and CDR2 FVKESK. The CDR3 runs 16 residues. The CDR3 bases are TGTGCCAGCAGCCGGGGGGGCCCGAATAGCAATCAGCCCCAGCATTTT. Protein sequence: CASSRGGPNSNQPQHF.

The rearrangement uses TRBV29-1 and TRBJ1-1, with D hard to call. The V end lost 3 bases, the J end lost 1 base, and 6 bases lay between the germline ends. Per germline, CDR1 SQVTM and CDR2 ANQGSEA. The CDR3 length is 12 residues. CDR3 sequence (DNA): TGCAGCGTTGAGCGGTGGAACACTGAAGCTTTCTTT. Amino acids: CSVERWNTEAFF.

V is TRBV18 and J is TRBJ2-1; 13 bases match TRBD2. Germline CDR1 reads KGHSH; CDR2 reads LQKENI. J gave up 12 bases and V 0 bases, and 5 bases lay outside the gene matches. The CDR3 contains 15 residues. CDR3 nucleotide sequence: TGTGCCAGCTCACCACCAGATGGGACTAGCGGGATGCAGTTCTTC. This sequence encodes CASSPPDGTSGMQFF.

This chain joins TRBV19 and TRBJ1-2; TRBD1 might be the D (5 bases). Deletions cut 9 bases from V and 5 bases from J, with 13 bases between. The V gene's germline CDR1 is LNHDA and CDR2 SQIVND (reference sequence). The CDR3 runs 12 residues. The CDR3 sequence is CASEGDRYGYTF. The CDR3 DNA is TGTGCCAGCGAAGGGGACCGGTATGGCTACACCTTC. Supplemented by reference TRBV19 and TRBJ1-2, the full variable domain reads DGGITQSPKYLFRKEGQNVTLSCEQNLNHDAMYWYRQDPGQGLRLIYYSQIVNDFQKGDIAEGYSVSREKKESFPLTVTSAQKNPTAFYLCASEGDRYGYTFGSGTRLTVV.

The rearrangement uses TRBV5-4 and TRBJ2-3, with D possibly matching TRBD1 (7 bases). Germline CDR1 and CDR2: SGHNT and YYREEE (reference sequence). Trimming stripped 3 bases from V and 5 bases from J, with 13 bases between. The CDR3 spans 14 residues. Written as DNA, the CDR3 is TGTGCCAGCAGCTCGGAGGGGGCGGGAGATACGCAGTATTTT. Amino acid sequence: CASSSEGAGDTQYF.

V gene TRBV7-2 combines with J gene TRBJ2-7, with no clear D. Trimming pared 4 bases from V and 0 bases from J, leaving 10 bases between. The CDR3 spans 14 residues. The germline V gene has CDR1 SGHTA and CDR2 FQGNSA. CDR3 region: CASSSTIGSYEQYF. The CDR3 coding sequence is TGTGCCAGCAGCTCCACTATCGGCTCCTACGAGCAGTACTTC.